The present TCR beta chain was sequenced within a study of T cell clonotyping in hematopoietic cell transplantation. Recipients were bled about 28 days pretransplant and at posttransplant days 30, 100, 180. Details on this clone: Its antigen is unidentified. Compared with germline, one end of the junction differs, possibly owing to a read error.

General observations from the study: Without cell sorting, CD4 versus CD8 contributions remain unresolved. After transplant, recipient diversity fell while pathologically expanded clonotypes grew through day 180. Few recipient clonotypes overlapped donors; over 97% were de novo at given depth.

Produced via immunoSEQ multiplex PCR; TCRdb's table is partial and in-frame only. The sample yields 10,000 to 15,000 clones, 70% to 80% seen once. In germline, CDR1 is SQVTM, CDR2 ANQGSEA. There are 14 residues in the CDR3. This rearrangement joins TRBV29-1 to TRBJ1-3, with D hard to call. The sequencing used peripheral blood mononuclear cells, collected 180 days after allogeneic stem cell transplant. The receptor was derived from a male patient over 55 who had an allogeneic stem cell transplant from an unrelated donor, so the T cells may come from the graft donor. Some clones in this sample may be carry-over from other donors' samples. The DNA of the CDR3 is TGCGGCGTCCTACCGACATACTCTGGAAACACCATATATTTT. Amino acid sequence: CGVLPTYSGNTIYF.